Presented here are 11 T cell receptor beta chains from one specimen sequenced in a study of cytomegalovirus exposure and HLA in healthy donors. The PCR had 60 Vbeta and 13 Jbeta primers. Method: immunoSEQ multiplex PCR; TCRdb's copy keeps in-frame clones and lacks some. The sample includes approximately 160,000 clones, just over 70% of them seen just once. Sequenced input: PBMCs. The receptors were sampled from a young man in good health and CMV-seropositive.

This clone came up once. V usage is TRBV6-1 and J usage is TRBJ2-5; the match to TRBD2 covers 8 bases. The V gene's germline CDR1 is MNHNS and CDR2 SASEGT. The CDR3 has 15 amino acids. The V gene end was trimmed by 6 bases and the J gene end by 7 bases; junction bases not matched to a gene: 13. The CDR3 region is CASREQTGLGVTQYF. The CDR3 nucleotides are TGTGCCAGCAGAGAGCAAACGGGACTAGGGGTGACCCAGTACTTC.

In this sample, this clone turned up a few times. The chain links TRBV11-3 to TRBJ1-1; D is unclear. Germline lookup yields CDR1 SGHNT and CDR2 YENEEA. This CDR3 is 15 amino acids long. V was clipped by 5 bases and J by 0 bases, with 13 bases between them. The DNA for the CDR3 is TGTGCCAGCAGCCCCTCCAGACTCATGAACACTGAAGCTTTCTTT. Encoded protein: CASSPSRLMNTEAFF.

The chain recombines TRBV4-2 with TRBJ1-2; 8 bases match TRBD1. V was clipped by 4 bases and J by 3 bases; unmatched bases: 10. This CDR3 has 16 residues. Germline V CDR1 and CDR2: LGHNA, YNFKEQ. The CDR3 DNA reads as TGTGCCAGCAGCCCCATGGCAGGGGGCGCTCACTATGGCTACACCTTC. It yields the protein CASSPMAGGAHYGYTF.

The gene calls are TRBV10-3 and TRBJ2-1, with 8 positions matching TRBD2. J lost 9 bases, V lost 3 bases, and 13 bases had no gene match. This CDR3 is built from 16 residues. The germline V gene has CDR1 ENHRY and CDR2 SYGVKD. The CDR3 sequence: CAISDSGGRQGIEQFF. CDR3 in DNA: TGTGCCATCAGTGACTCGGGAGGGAGGCAGGGGATTGAGCAGTTCTTC.

V and J are TRBV5-6 and TRBJ1-1; tentative D call: TRBD1 (6 bases). This CDR3 spans 12 amino acids. Germline CDR1 reads SGHDT; CDR2 reads YYEEEE. The ends were cut back, 0 bases at V and 10 bases at J, with 10 bases in the middle. CDR3 in DNA: TGTGCCAGCAGCTTGGAGGGGGGGGGAGCTTTCTTT. It is translated as CASSLEGGGAFF.

The chain recombines TRBV5-1 with TRBJ2-7, with 10 nucleotides matching TRBD1. Trimming took 2 bases from V and 7 from J; bases not matched to a gene: 9. Germline V gene sequence: CDR1 SGHRS, CDR2 YFSETQ. This CDR3 spans 15 amino acids. The CDR3 region is CASSLGTGASWEQYV. The CDR3 DNA sequence: TGCGCCAGCAGCTTAGGGACAGGGGCTTCTTGGGAGCAGTACGTC.

The genes are TRBV6-5 and TRBJ1-1, with 8 bases that match TRBD1. Germline values: CDR1 MNHEY, CDR2 SVGAGI. The J segment lost 5 bases and the V segment lost 10 bases, leaving 12 bases of the junction unmatched. The length of the CDR3 is 14 residues. The DNA for the CDR3 is TGTGCCACCAAAACCTTCAGGGGGCGGACTGAAGCTTTCTTT. Translated: CATKTFRGRTEAFF.

This clone came up a few times. J is TRBJ2-7 and V is TRBV6-5, with D possibly being TRBD2 (6 bases). Per the germline V gene, CDR1 is MNHEY and CDR2 is SVGAGI. V was cut by 0 bases and J by 0 bases, with 6 bases left in between. CDR3 size: 14 residues. The CDR3 nucleotides read TGTGCCAGCAGTTACTCCGGGAGCTCCTACGAGCAGTACGTC. This translates into CASSYSGSSYEQYV.

The chain joins TRBV6-1 to TRBJ1-5, with a possible D match to TRBD1 (5 bases). This CDR3 has 18 residues. Germline assignment: CDR1 MNHNS and CDR2 SASEGT. Trimming cost V 2 bases and J 0 bases, with 17 bases left between them. CDR3 coding DNA: TGTGCCAGCAGTGAACTAAGGGGAGGGGCCATTAGCAATCAGCCCCAGCATTTT. It yields the protein CASSELRGGAISNQPQHF.

The rearrangement uses TRBV27 and TRBJ1-2; TRBD1 might be the D (6 bases). Germline values: CDR1 MNHEY, CDR2 SMNVEV (reference sequence). This CDR3 comprises 16 residues. V was shortened by 5 bases and J by 7 bases, with 23 bases between the two germline ends. The CDR3, as DNA: TGTGCCAGCAGTCCCGGTTTCCAACTCTCCAGGGGTGGCTACACCTTC. Encoded protein: CASSPGFQLSRGGYTF.

CDR3 bases: TGCAGCGTTGATGAGGGGGCAAACAATGGCTACACCTTC. Protein: CSVDEGANNGYTF. The chain links TRBV29-1 to TRBJ1-2; 7 positions agree with TRBD1. Germline assignment: CDR1 SQVTM and CDR2 ANQGSEA. V lost 3 bases, J lost 6 bases, and 7 bases stayed unmatched. The CDR3 has 13 amino acids.